The 3 T cell receptor beta chains below come from one sample, sequenced in a study of vaccination effects on CD4 cells after COVID-19. Method: immunoSEQ multiplex PCR; TCRdb's copy keeps in-frame clones and lacks some. The table shows 26,000 or so clones, with around three quarters occurring only once. No antigen has been assigned to these receptors. Peptide-pool stimulation followed by sequencing identified expanded antigen-specific CD4+ clonotypes in the ViraFEST assay. Cultured cells yielded isolated CD4+ T cells after 10 days. Vaccinated recipients, who were negative for nucleocapsid antibodies, had no history of SARS-CoV-2 infection. The sample here was CD4+ T cells from PBMCs cultured with HCoV-NL63 spike peptides, taken before COVID-19 vaccination. All receptors derive from a human donor who received a COVID-19 vaccine.

This sequence joins TRBV28 and TRBJ2-7; the D gene could be TRBD1 or TRBD2 (6 bases each). Looked up from germline, CDR1 is MDHEN and CDR2 is SYDVKM. The CDR3 is 14 amino acids. Trimming left V 6 bases short and J 6 bases short, with 18 bases between. Here the CDR3 DNA reads TGTGCCAGCAGCACACCTCGGGGGCTGGCCGAGCAGTACTTC. This encodes CASSTPRGLAEQYF.

The CDR3 DNA sequence: TGCGCCAGCAGCTTGGGGGCTAGCGCGGGAACCGGGGAGCTGTTTTTT. This codes for CASSLGASAGTGELFF. The chain is built from TRBV5-1 and TRBJ2-2; D possibly corresponds to TRBD2 (6 bases). The CDR3 has 16 amino acids. V lost 0 bases and J lost 5, with 14 bases in between. Germline loops: CDR1 SGHRS, CDR2 YFSETQ. Complete variable domain (other parts from reference TRBV5-1 and TRBJ2-2): KAGVTQTPRYLIKTRGQQVTLSCSPISGHRSVSWYQQTPGQGLQFLFEYFSETQRNKGNFPGRFSGRQFSNSRSEMNVSTLELGDSALYLCASSLGASAGTGELFFGEGSRLTVL.

V usage is TRBV5-1 and J usage is TRBJ1-1; 9 nucleotides align to TRBD1. The CDR3 runs to 15 residues. V lost 0 bases to trimming and J lost 7 bases; unmatched junction nucleotides: 7. CDR1 SGHRS and CDR2 YFSETQ come from the germline V gene. CDR3 nucleotide sequence: TGCGCCAGCAGCTTGGGCCCTAGGGACAGGGATGAAGCTTTCTTT. It encodes CASSLGPRDRDEAFF.